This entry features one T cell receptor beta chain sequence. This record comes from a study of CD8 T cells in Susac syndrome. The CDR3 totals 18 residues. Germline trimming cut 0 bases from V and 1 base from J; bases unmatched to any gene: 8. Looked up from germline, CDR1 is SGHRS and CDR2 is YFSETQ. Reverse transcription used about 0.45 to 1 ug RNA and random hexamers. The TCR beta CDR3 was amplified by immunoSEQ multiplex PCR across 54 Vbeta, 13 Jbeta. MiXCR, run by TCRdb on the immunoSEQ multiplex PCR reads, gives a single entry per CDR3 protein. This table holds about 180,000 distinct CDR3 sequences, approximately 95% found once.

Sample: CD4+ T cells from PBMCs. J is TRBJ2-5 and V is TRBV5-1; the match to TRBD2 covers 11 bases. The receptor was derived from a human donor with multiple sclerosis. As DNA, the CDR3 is TGCGCCAGCAGCTTGGCCCCTAGCGGGGGGTACTCCCAAGAGACCCAGTACTTC. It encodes CASSLAPSGGYSQETQYF.